The 23 T cell receptor beta chains below all came from one sample that was sequenced in a study of T cells in Graves' hyperthyroidism and ophthalmopathy. The TCR beta CDR3 regions underwent amplification using RNA transcripts as the source. The HTBI primer set served for first-round RT-PCR of the TCR CDR3. TCRdb reprocessed the multiplex PCR reads with MiXCR, giving one entry per CDR3 protein. The data show 200,000 to 250,000 distinct CDR3 sequences, less than 20% seen once. Material: blood. These receptors originate from a woman between 18 and 29 years old with Graves' ophthalmopathy.

This clonotype was detected many times. The chain links TRBV9 to TRBJ2-1, with TRBD1 as a possible D gene (5 bases). From germline, CDR1 is SGDLS and CDR2 YYNGEE. CDR3 size: 13 residues. The V end lost 3 bases, the J end lost 5 bases, and 9 bases lay between the germline ends. CDR3 coding DNA: TGTGCCAGCAGCGACGGACAAGACAATGAGCAGTTCTTC. Residues: CASSDGQDNEQFF.

The chain recombines TRBV2 with TRBJ2-7; 9 nucleotides match TRBD1. The CDR3 length is 14 residues. The V segment lost 3 bases and the J segment 2 bases; nucleotides outside the gene matches: 2. Germline V gene lookup returns CDR1 SNHLY and CDR2 FYNNEI. CDR3 loop: CASSEGQGTYEQYF. The CDR3 bases are TGTGCCAGCAGTGAGGGACAGGGTACCTACGAGCAGTACTTC. The full variable domain, with the rest looked up from reference TRBV2 and TRBJ2-7, is EPEVTQTPSHQVTQMGQEVILRCVPISNHLYFYWYRQILGQKVEFLVSFYNNEISEKSEIFDDQFSVERPDGSNFTLKIRSTKLEDSAMYFCASSEGQGTYEQYFGPGTRLTVT.

This clonotype occurred many times. The chain combines TRBV24-1 with TRBJ2-1, with 11 bases matching TRBD2. The J segment lost 4 bases and the V segment lost 4 bases, leaving 8 bases of the junction unmatched. The CDR3 loop spans 17 amino acids. Looked up from germline, CDR1 is KGHDR and CDR2 is SFDVKD. CDR3 DNA sequence: TGTGCCACCAGTGACCATCCGCTAGCGGGAGGATACAATGAGCAGTTCTTC. Amino acids: CATSDHPLAGGYNEQFF.

This clonotype was seen ten or more times. The chain is built from TRBV7-9 and TRBJ2-1; TRBD2 matches 15 bases. J lost 6 bases, V lost 4 bases, and 4 bases had no gene match. Germline V gene data show CDR1 as SEHNR and CDR2 as FQNEAQ (reference sequence). CDR3 size: 16 residues. The DNA for the CDR3 is TGTGCCAGCAGCTGGACTAGCGGGGGGGAACGCAATGAGCAGTTCTTC. Protein: CASSWTSGGERNEQFF.

This clonotype was recorded many times. The chain links TRBV9 to TRBJ2-7; TRBD2 aligns across 8 bases. V lost 3 bases to trimming and J lost 3 bases; unmatched junction nucleotides: 8. The CDR3 covers 15 residues. CDR1 and CDR2 from the germline V gene are SGDLS and YYNGEE. The CDR3 DNA sequence: TGTGCCAGCAGCGAATCGGCGGGAGGTGGCTACGAGCAGTACTTC. Its translation is CASSESAGGGYEQYF.

The V gene is TRBV4-1, the J gene TRBJ1-1, with D hard to call. CDR1 is MGHRA, CDR2 YSYEKL, per germline. The ends were cut back, 1 base at V and 7 bases at J, with 10 bases in the middle. CDR3 length: 13 amino acids. The CDR3 sequence is CASSQGWGGEAFF. CDR3 nucleotides: TGCGCCAGCAGCCAAGGCTGGGGAGGTGAAGCTTTCTTT.

This clonotype occurred many times. The chain joins TRBV12-5 to TRBJ2-6; D unresolved. Per germline, CDR1 LGHNT and CDR2 FRNRAP. Between the trimmed V and J ends, which lost 2 bases and 0 bases, there was a span of 8 bases. The CDR3 is 16 residues long. CDR3: CASGLWYFSGANVLTF. CDR3 DNA: TGTGCTAGTGGTTTGTGGTATTTCTCTGGGGCCAACGTCCTGACTTTC.

The chain has TRBV19 and TRBJ2-1, with 7 positions matching TRBD2. Germline assignment: CDR1 LNHDA and CDR2 SQIVND (reference sequence). V trimming: 2 bases; J trimming: 6 bases; junction bases outside the gene matches: 1. This CDR3 has 13 residues. CDR3 bases: TGTGCCAGTAGTATATGGGGGGGCAATGAGCAGTTCTTC. As protein: CASSIWGGNEQFF.

This chain uses TRBV28 with TRBJ2-1; TRBD1 agrees at 12 bases. CDR1 and CDR2 from the germline V gene are MDHEN and SYDVKM. The CDR3 has 14 residues. The junction had 5 bases not matched to a gene; V was cut back by 5 bases and J by 9 bases. As DNA, the CDR3 is TGTGCCAGCAGTCCGGGGACAGGGGGCGGTGAGCAGTTCTTC. Translated: CASSPGTGGGEQFF. Complete variable domain (other parts from reference TRBV28 and TRBJ2-1): DVKVTQSSRYLVKRTGEKVFLECVQDMDHENMFWYRQDPGLGLRLIYFSYDVKMKEKGDIPEGYSVSREKKERFSLILESASTNQTSMYLCASSPGTGGGEQFFGPGTRLTVL.

The table lists this clonotype with many counts. The V call is TRBV30, the J call TRBJ2-1; D is ambiguous. Germline V CDR1 and CDR2: GTSNPN, SVGIG (reference sequence). V lost 3 bases and J 8 bases, leaving 11 bases between the germline ends. This CDR3 comprises 12 residues. Here the CDR3 DNA reads TGTGCCTGGAGCCACCAGTCGGATGAGCAGTTCTTC. This codes for CAWSHQSDEQFF. The whole variable domain, filled in from reference TRBV30 and TRBJ2-1, reads SQTIHQWPATLVQPVGSPLSLECTVEGTSNPNLYWYRQAAGRGLQLLFYSVGIGQISSEVPQNLSASRPQDRQFILSSKKLLLSDSGFYLCAWSHQSDEQFFGPGTRLTVL.

V and J are TRBV28 and TRBJ1-1; 8 bases match TRBD1. Trimming removed 5 bases from V and 7 bases from J; junction bases left unmatched: 9. The CDR3 has 14 residues. Looked up from germline, CDR1 is MDHEN and CDR2 is SYDVKM. CDR3 sequence reads: CASSLDREGGEAFF. DNA of the CDR3: TGTGCCAGCAGTCTGGACAGGGAGGGTGGTGAAGCTTTCTTT. The complete variable domain, with remaining parts taken from reference TRBV28 and TRBJ1-1, reads DVKVTQSSRYLVKRTGEKVFLECVQDMDHENMFWYRQDPGLGLRLIYFSYDVKMKEKGDIPEGYSVSREKKERFSLILESASTNQTSMYLCASSLDREGGEAFFGQGTRLTVV.

This sequence joins TRBV20-1 and TRBJ2-7; TRBD2 agrees at 11 bases. Germline lookup yields CDR1 DFQATT and CDR2 SNEGSKA (reference sequence). J gave up 4 bases and V 6 bases, and 11 bases lay outside the gene matches. The CDR3 loop spans 15 amino acids. The CDR3 region is CSAYTVLAGGYEQYF. As DNA, the CDR3 is TGCAGTGCCTACACCGTCCTAGCGGGAGGATACGAGCAGTACTTC.

This clonotype was found many times. One base away lies a much larger clone, so this may be a sequencing read error. J is TRBJ2-3 and V is TRBV7-9; no firm D call. The CDR3 extends over 11 amino acids. Germline values: CDR1 SEHNR, CDR2 FQNEAQ (reference sequence). V was clipped by 4 bases and J by 2 bases, with 1 base between them. The DNA for the CDR3 is TGTGCCAGCAGCTACACAGATACGCAGTATTTT. Encoded protein: CASSYTDTQYF.

The rearrangement joins TRBV6-2 or TRBV6-3 to TRBJ2-5, with D possibly TRBD2 on 6 matching bases. Trimming shortened V by 6 bases and J by 4 bases, and 9 bases separated the two germline ends. Germline CDR1 reads MNHEY; CDR2 reads SVGEGT. The CDR3 is 12 residues long. The CDR3 bases are TGTGCCAGCAGCGGGGGAGCAGAGACCCAGTACTTC. Translated: CASSGGAETQYF.

This clonotype was observed a handful of times. The V call is TRBV6-5, the J call TRBJ2-7, with D uncertain. V was pared by 0 bases and J by 5 bases, with 11 bases between. The CDR3 covers 14 residues. CDR1 and CDR2 from the germline V gene are MNHEY and SVGAGI. For the CDR3, the DNA is TGTGCCAGCAGTTACTCTGGGCCTTGGGACGAGCAGTACTTC. This codes for CASSYSGPWDEQYF.

This clonotype was observed at least ten times. J is TRBJ2-3 and V is TRBV28; D might be TRBD2 (5 bases). V was cut by 6 bases and J by 1 base, with 14 bases left in between. The germline V gene has CDR1 MDHEN and CDR2 SYDVKM. The CDR3 length is 15 residues. In DNA, the CDR3 is TGTGCCAGCAGCGCTTGGAGAGCGGGCACAGATACGCAGTATTTT. Translated: CASSAWRAGTDTQYF.

This clonotype was observed at least ten times. It may be a read error: a sequence one base away is much more abundant. The gene calls are TRBV28 and TRBJ1-2; D remains ambiguous. Germline values: CDR1 MDHEN, CDR2 SYDVKM. The CDR3 covers 12 residues. The V gene lost 7 bases and the J gene lost 5 bases, with 11 bases spanning the gap. CDR3 protein: CASTTTKYGYTF. In nucleotides, the CDR3 is TGTGCCAGCACTACGACAAAATATGGCTACACCTTC.

The chain combines TRBV4-1 with TRBJ2-1; 16 positions agree with TRBD2. After removal of 4 bases from V and 10 bases from J, the junction contained 7 bases not matched to a gene. This CDR3 comprises 16 residues. Germline CDR1 is MGHRA and CDR2 is YSYEKL. DNA of the CDR3: TGCGCCAGCAGCCCCACCTGGGGACTAGCGGGAGGGGAGCAGTTCTTC. Its protein is CASSPTWGLAGGEQFF.

This clonotype has at least ten counts. This chain links TRBV20-1 with TRBJ1-2; the D gene is possibly TRBD1 (5 bases). The germline CDR1 and CDR2 sequences are DFQATT and SNEGSKA (reference sequence). The CDR3 extends over 15 amino acids. Trimming left V 0 bases short and J 4 bases short, with 15 bases between. The CDR3, as DNA: TGCAGTGCTAGAGATTGGGGCTTATCGGGCTATGGCTACACCTTC. Its translation is CSARDWGLSGYGYTF.

This clonotype has more than one count but fewer than ten. The gene calls are TRBV4-1 and TRBJ2-3; 8 bases are shared with TRBD2. From germline, CDR1 is MGHRA and CDR2 YSYEKL. CDR3 length: 17 amino acids. The ends lost 5 bases at V and 7 bases at J; junction bases unmatched: 17. The CDR3 DNA reads as TGCGCCAGCAGCATTACGAGGAGCGGGAGCGATTTATATACGCAGTATTTT. The encoded protein is CASSITRSGSDLYTQYF.

The rearrangement joins TRBV29-1 to TRBJ2-3; 7 bases match TRBD1. The CDR3 runs to 14 residues. J was trimmed by 4 bases and V by 6 bases; bases with no gene match: 10. In germline, CDR1 is SQVTM, CDR2 ANQGSEA. The CDR3: CSVATGTASDTQYF. The DNA of the CDR3 is TGCAGCGTGGCAACCGGGACAGCGTCAGATACGCAGTATTTT.

This clonotype was recorded once. The rearrangement uses TRBV9 and TRBJ2-1; 8 nucleotides match TRBD1. CDR1 and CDR2 (germline): SGDLS, YYNGEE. V shed 3 bases, J shed 3 bases, and the junction held 5 bases outside the gene matches. The length of the CDR3 is 15 residues. The CDR3, as DNA: TGTGCCAGCAGCGCTACCGGGACAGGCTACAATGAGCAGTTCTTC. Residues: CASSATGTGYNEQFF. The whole variable domain, remainder taken from reference TRBV9 and TRBJ2-1, is DSGVTQTPKHLITATGQRVTLRCSPRSGDLSVYWYQQSLDQGLQFLIQYYNGEERAKGNILERFSAQQFPDLHSELNLSSLELGDSALYFCASSATGTGYNEQFFGPGTRLTVL.

The table lists this clonotype with many counts. The chain couples TRBV11-2 to TRBJ2-7; weak D call: TRBD1 (5 bases). CDR1 is SGHAT and CDR2 is FQNNGV in the germline V gene. The CDR3 runs to 13 residues. V lost 3 bases to trimming and J lost 5 bases, with 11 bases between them. The CDR3 reads CASSLLQVHEQYF. For the CDR3, the DNA is TGTGCCAGCAGCTTGCTACAGGTCCACGAGCAGTACTTC.